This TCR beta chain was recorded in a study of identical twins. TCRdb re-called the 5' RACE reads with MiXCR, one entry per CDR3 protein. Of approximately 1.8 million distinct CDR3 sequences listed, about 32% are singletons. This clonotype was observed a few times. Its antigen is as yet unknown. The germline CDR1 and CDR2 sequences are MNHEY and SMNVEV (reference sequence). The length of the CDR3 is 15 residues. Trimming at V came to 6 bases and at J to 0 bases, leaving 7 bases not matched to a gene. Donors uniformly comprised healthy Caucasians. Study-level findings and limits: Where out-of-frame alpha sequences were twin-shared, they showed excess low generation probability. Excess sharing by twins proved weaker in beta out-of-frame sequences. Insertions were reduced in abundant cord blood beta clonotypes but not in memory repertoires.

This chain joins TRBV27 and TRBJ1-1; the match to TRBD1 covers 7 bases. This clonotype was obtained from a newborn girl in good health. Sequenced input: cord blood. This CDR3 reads CASSSQGNMNTEAFF. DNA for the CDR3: TGTGCCAGCAGCTCACAGGGGAACATGAACACTGAAGCTTTCTTT.